Listed below are T cell receptor beta chains from one sample, sequenced in a study of blood T cell repertoires in COVID-19. Clones were sequenced by immunoSEQ multiplex PCR, and TCRdb holds only the in-frame ones, with some missing. Of fewer than 150,000 clones listed, about 87% are singletons. The sample taken for sequencing was peripheral blood. The receptor set was obtained from a human donor in a cohort sampled during active COVID-19. Both conserved end residues are trimmed from each CDR3. Fields, in order: CDR3 protein, J gene, V gene.

ASSDRPGQGHYGYT | TRBJ1-2 | TRBV5-4
ASSSQPTGGIYGYT | TRBJ1-2 | TRBV28
ASSLSFYEQY | TRBJ2-7 | TRBV12-3/TRBV12-4
ASSNVRAQVGELF | TRBJ2-2 | TRBV27
ASSLGLGDRSHNEQF | TRBJ2-1 | TRBV7-6
ASSERETQY | TRBJ2-5 | TRBV3-1/TRBV3-2
ASSRTGTHEQY | TRBJ2-7 | TRBV13
ASSQSYDRNTEAF | TRBJ1-1 | TRBV18
ASSPAGTSEHPQY | TRBJ2-5 | TRBV18
ASNIGGTSSYNEQF | TRBJ2-1 | TRBV7-8
ASSLRGQGHEKLF | TRBJ1-4 | TRBV5-6
SVIRGRGGLETQY | TRBJ2-5 | TRBV29-1
ASRRGDTQY | TRBJ2-3 | TRBV25-1
ASSLGSLRNTEAF | TRBJ1-1 | TRBV7-9
AWEHRVQPLYGTDTQY | TRBJ2-3 | TRBV30
ASSLGEGGAF | TRBJ1-1 | TRBV7-9
ASSQGRGTEAF | TRBJ1-1 | TRBV7-7
ASRPIFDIYGYT | TRBJ1-2 | TRBV6-5
AWSRQAGPYGYT | TRBJ1-2 | TRBV30
ASMGISGSPRETQY | TRBJ2-5 | TRBV19
ASSHWTGDNEQF | TRBJ2-1 | TRBV4-1
ASSISRDPTDTQY | TRBJ2-3 | TRBV19
ATSDRRGGNQPQH | TRBJ1-5 | TRBV24-1
ASSPAGHQPQH | TRBJ1-5 | TRBV18
ASSDTIGTGGSEQY | TRBJ2-7 | TRBV6-1
ASSLTGLTGELF | TRBJ2-2 | TRBV28
ASSSYSGVSTDTQY | TRBJ2-3 | TRBV7-8
ASGLASQETQY | TRBJ2-5 | TRBV12-5
ASSEGGWNYEQY | TRBJ2-7 | TRBV2
ASSFNRGQRETQY | TRBJ2-5 | TRBV27
ATREPREETQY | TRBJ2-5 | TRBV24-1
ASSRRGMGQETQY | TRBJ2-5 | TRBV6-5
ASSPTWGEGNTGELF | TRBJ2-2 | TRBV7-6
AGSAAPSAYEQY | TRBJ2-7 | TRBV6-1
SASGSAPGYNEQF | TRBJ2-1 | TRBV20-1
ASSHWTPNTEAF | TRBJ1-1 | TRBV14
ASSPLDRMNTEAF | TRBJ1-1 | TRBV3-1/TRBV3-2
ASSQLRTDTQY | TRBJ2-3 | TRBV3-1/TRBV3-2
ASNRDRGRVIQY | TRBJ2-4 | TRBV6-5
ASSQGDSTNEQF | TRBJ2-1 | TRBV4-1
ASSLTRAYEQY | TRBJ2-7 | TRBV11-3
ASKRDRPTGELF | TRBJ2-2 | TRBV6-5
ASSQDGTGHFNEQF | TRBJ2-1 | TRBV4-1
ASSPQGLEGLETQY | TRBJ2-5 | TRBV9
AISESDSPNSPLH | TRBJ1-6 | TRBV10-3
ASSYSGITGGEQY | TRBJ2-7 | TRBV6-5
SAPKGQGHTEAF | TRBJ1-1 | TRBV29-1
ASSESTSGTLSYEQY | TRBJ2-7 | TRBV10-1
ASSLGAGHQETQY | TRBJ2-5 | TRBV27
ASSSGTGTVYNEQF | TRBJ2-1 | TRBV11-2
ASSYTSGGAGTDTQY | TRBJ2-3 | TRBV2
ASSSGTSGESSYNEQF | TRBJ2-1 | TRBV7-3